A selection of T cell receptor beta chains follows, all from one sample in a study of cytomegalovirus exposure and HLA in healthy donors. Only in-frame clones appear in the TCRdb table, and some are missing; sequencing was by immunoSEQ multiplex PCR. This sample has around 210,000 clones; 70% to 90% occur once, and the top ten carry 0.2% to 0.25%. The sample was PBMCs. The receptor set was obtained from a girl aged 2-10 years in good health and CMV-seronegative. The CDR3 runs from the conserved cysteine through the conserved F or W. D genes are given only for firm matches. Rows give clone size only sometimes, using once, few, many, or a class for an expanded clone.

j_call	v_call	d_call	clone_size	cdr3_nt	cdr3_aa
TRBJ1-5	TRBV2	-	-	TGTGCCAGCCAAGGCACAGCCCACAATCAGCCCCAGCATTTT	CASQGTAHNQPQHF
TRBJ2-1	TRBV28	TRBD2	-	TGTGCCAGCAGTTTGGGAGCGGGGAACTACAATGAGCAGTTCTTC	CASSLGAGNYNEQFF
TRBJ1-2	TRBV27	-	-	TGTGCCAGCAGTTTATCGTTTACCCGGGGTGGCTACACCTTC	CASSLSFTRGGYTF
TRBJ1-3	TRBV5-1	-	-	TGCGCCAGCAGCTTGGAGGTCCGGAGCTCTGGAAACACCATATATTTT	CASSLEVRSSGNTIYF
TRBJ1-3	TRBV5-5	-	-	TGTGCCAGCAGCAACTCCGGACAGCCCGGAAACACCATATATTTT	CASSNSGQPGNTIYF
TRBJ2-1	TRBV28	-	-	TGTGCCAGCAGTTTGATAGCACTAGCAAGCTACAATGAGCAGTTCTTC	CASSLIALASYNEQFF
TRBJ2-3	TRBV2	TRBD2	-	TGTGCCAGCGGTCCGAGCGGGAGTGGTACAGATACGCAGTATTTT	CASGPSGSGTDTQYF
TRBJ1-2	TRBV6-6	TRBD1	-	TGTGCCAGCAGGCGCTACAGGGGGAGAGGTGGCTACACCTTC	CASRRYRGRGGYTF
TRBJ2-7	TRBV6-5	TRBD1	few	TGTGCCAGCAGTCCCCGGACAGGCTACGAGCAGTACTTC	CASSPRTGYEQYF
TRBJ2-1	TRBV30	TRBD2	-	TGTGCCTGGAGTACTAGCGGCTCCTACAATGAGCAGTTCTTC	CAWSTSGSYNEQFF
TRBJ1-2	TRBV7-2	-	-	TGTGCCAGCAGCTTAGTATCTGTAACAGGGAGTGGCTACACCTTC	CASSLVSVTGSGYTF
TRBJ1-5	TRBV5-1	-	once	TGCGCCAGCAGCTCGGACATTAATCAGCCCCAGCATTTT	CASSSDINQPQHF
TRBJ2-3	TRBV6-5	TRBD2	-	TGTGCCAGCAGTCTGACTAGCGGGGGTAATACGCAGTATTTT	CASSLTSGGNTQYF
TRBJ1-5	TRBV27	-	-	TGTGCCAGCAGTTTACAGGGCAATCAGCCCCAGCATTTT	CASSLQGNQPQHF
TRBJ1-1	TRBV2	-	-	TGTGCCAGCAGTGAAATAAAGAACACTGAAGCTTTCTTT	CASSEIKNTEAFF
TRBJ2-7	TRBV11-2	-	once	TGTGCCAGCACCACCACTAGGCGTTGGGAGCAGTACTTC	CASTTTRRWEQYF
TRBJ1-1	TRBV20-1	TRBD1	-	TGCAGTGCTAGAAGAGGGGGCGAAGCTTTCTTT	CSARRGGEAFF
TRBJ2-1	TRBV19	-	-	TGTGCCAGTAGTATGGGGGGGGCCGACACTAACAATGAGCAGTTCTTC	CASSMGGADTNNEQFF
TRBJ2-1	TRBV27	TRBD1	-	TGTGCCAGCAGACAGGGGCACCGGAATGAGCAGTTCTTC	CASRQGHRNEQFF
TRBJ1-6	TRBV5-6	TRBD1	-	TGTGCCAGCAGCTTGGACGGGACAGGGAATTCACCCCTCCACTTT	CASSLDGTGNSPLHF
TRBJ2-1	TRBV21-1	-	-	TGTGCCAGCAGCAAAGAACAGAATGAGCAGTTCTTC	CASSKEQNEQFF
TRBJ2-1	TRBV9	TRBD2	-	TGTGCCAGCAGCGCGGCGGGGGGGAACTACAATGAGCAGTTCTTC	CASSAAGGNYNEQFF
TRBJ2-7	TRBV6-5	TRBD1	-	TGTGCCAGCAGTGGGACAGGGATCTACGAGCAGTACTTC	CASSGTGIYEQYF
TRBJ1-5	TRBV5-6	-	-	TGTGCCAGCAGCCGACGGGGAGGAAATCAGCCCCAGCATTTT	CASSRRGGNQPQHF
TRBJ2-7	TRBV11-2	-	-	TGTGCCAGCAGCTCAGACAGGCCCTCCTACGCGCAGTACTTC	CASSSDRPSYAQYF
TRBJ1-4	TRBV2	-	once	TGTGCCAGCAATCACAGGGCAGCCACTAATGAAAAACTGTTTTTT	CASNHRAATNEKLFF
TRBJ2-7	TRBV30	TRBD2	-	TGTGCCTGGAGCCTAGGGACTAGGGACTACGAGCAGTACTTC	CAWSLGTRDYEQYF
TRBJ1-1	TRBV5-1	-	-	TGCGCCAGCAGCGCGAGGGGGGGGAACACTGAAGCTTTCTTT	CASSARGGNTEAFF
TRBJ1-3	TRBV9	-	once	TGTGCCAGCAGCGGTGACAGGCTCTCTGGAAACACCATATATTTT	CASSGDRLSGNTIYF
TRBJ1-2	TRBV5-6	TRBD1	-	TGTGCCAGCAGCTTGGGGACAGGGCGAGATGGCTACACCTTC	CASSLGTGRDGYTF
TRBJ1-1	TRBV6-6	TRBD1	-	TGTGCCAGCAGTTCAGGGGGCAAGAACACTGAAGCTTTCTTT	CASSSGGKNTEAFF
TRBJ1-5	TRBV18	-	-	TGTGCCAGCTCACTGCAGGGTGAACAGCCCCAGCATTTT	CASSLQGEQPQHF
TRBJ2-7	TRBV6-6	-	-	TGTACCAGCAGTTACTCGAGGGAAGGATCGGGCGAGCAGTACTTC	CTSSYSREGSGEQYF
TRBJ2-1	TRBV5-1	-	once	TGCGCCAGCAGCTTGGGGACTTCGCGCTCCTACAATGAGCAGTTCTTC	CASSLGTSRSYNEQFF
TRBJ1-1	TRBV5-1	-	few	TGCGCCAGCAGCGTGGCTAAAACAGGGCCCAGTTTCGCTGAAGCTTTCTTT	CASSVAKTGPSFAEAFF
TRBJ1-4	TRBV7-9	-	once	TGTTCCAGCAGCTTAGGAGACAGTCCAACTAATGAAAAACTGTTTTTT	CSSSLGDSPTNEKLFF
TRBJ2-5	TRBV5-6	TRBD2	-	TGTGCCAGCAGCTTGCCGGGACTAGCACAAGAGACCCAGTACTTC	CASSLPGLAQETQYF
TRBJ2-7	TRBV7-8	-	-	TGTGCCAGCAGCTTAGAGCTTAGCTGGAACGAGCAGTACTTC	CASSLELSWNEQYF
TRBJ2-5	TRBV18	TRBD2	once	TGTGCCAGCTCAACGCGGACTAGCCAAGAGACCCAGTACTTC	CASSTRTSQETQYF
TRBJ2-7	TRBV7-9	TRBD1	-	TGTGCCAGCAGTCTACCGGGACAGGGGAACGAGCAGTACTTC	CASSLPGQGNEQYF
TRBJ1-2	TRBV15	TRBD1	-	TGTGCCACCAGCAGAGATCTCCTGCAGGGGGCTGGCTACACCTTC	CATSRDLLQGAGYTF
TRBJ1-6	TRBV29-1	-	few	TGCAGCGTCCCCGCAACGGGGAGGGCACCCCTCCACTTT	CSVPATGRAPLHF
TRBJ2-2	TRBV25-1	TRBD2	-	TGTGCCAGCAGTGATTACGGGGGGGGATACACCGGGGAGCTGTTTTTT	CASSDYGGGYTGELFF
TRBJ1-1	TRBV7-2	-	-	TGTGCCAGCAGCTTCCTTAATATGAACACTGAAGCTTTCTTT	CASSFLNMNTEAFF
TRBJ1-3	TRBV6-5	TRBD1	-	TGTGCCAGCAGTTACTCGGTGGGACAGTCAGGAAACACCATATATTTT	CASSYSVGQSGNTIYF
TRBJ1-1	TRBV11-2	-	-	TGTGCCAGCAGCTTAATCCCAGAGGCTGAAGCTTTCTTT	CASSLIPEAEAFF
TRBJ2-2	TRBV4-1	TRBD1	-	TGCGCCAGCAGCCAAGGGAGGGGACAGGGGAACACCGGGGAGCTGTTTTTT	CASSQGRGQGNTGELFF
TRBJ1-1	TRBV11-2	-	few	TGTGCCAGCAGCTTAGACAGGAACACTGAAGCTTTCTTT	CASSLDRNTEAFF
TRBJ2-3	TRBV9	-	-	TGTGCCAGCAGCGTAGGATGGCAGGGTAAAGATACGCAGTATTTT	CASSVGWQGKDTQYF
TRBJ1-2	TRBV2	-	-	TGTGCCAGCAGTGATTTCAGGGTTGCTGGCTACACCTTC	CASSDFRVAGYTF
TRBJ1-3	TRBV7-9	TRBD1	-	TGTGCCAGCAGCTTAGCCGGGACAGGGGGAAACACCATATATTTT	CASSLAGTGGNTIYF
TRBJ1-1	TRBV6-5	-	-	TGTGCCAGCAGTCTGTCAGGGCTCGGGAACACTGAAGCTTTCTTT	CASSLSGLGNTEAFF
TRBJ2-2	TRBV7-8	-	-	TGTGCCAGCAGCCATGGGCAAAGGGGGCTAGCGGGGAACACCGGGGAGCTGTTTTTT	CASSHGQRGLAGNTGELFF
TRBJ1-3	TRBV6-5	-	-	TGTGCCAGCAGTCCAGGGGTCCCCGGAAACACCATATATTTT	CASSPGVPGNTIYF
TRBJ2-5	TRBV6-5	-	-	TGTGCCAGCAGCCCCCGCTTTGAGGGAGAGACCCAGTACTTC	CASSPRFEGETQYF
TRBJ2-1	TRBV5-1	TRBD2	-	TGCGCCAGTAGCAGAGGGGGACTAGTGGGGGAAGGGCAGTTCTTC	CASSRGGLVGEGQFF
TRBJ2-5	TRBV5-4	TRBD2	-	TGTGCCAGCAGCTTGTGGGCCACTAGCGGACCACAAGAGACCCAGTACTTC	CASSLWATSGPQETQYF
TRBJ2-5	TRBV6-4	TRBD2	-	TGTGCCAGCTCCCCGAGCGGGAGTCATAGGGAGACCCAGTACTTC	CASSPSGSHRETQYF
TRBJ2-7	TRBV10-2	TRBD2	-	TGCGCCAGCAGGGGACTAGCGGGAGTTTTTTACGAGCAGTACTTC	CASRGLAGVFYEQYF
TRBJ2-2	TRBV6-1	TRBD2	few	TGTGCCAGCAGCCCTAGCGGGAGTAAATTCGGGGAGCTGTTTTTT	CASSPSGSKFGELFF